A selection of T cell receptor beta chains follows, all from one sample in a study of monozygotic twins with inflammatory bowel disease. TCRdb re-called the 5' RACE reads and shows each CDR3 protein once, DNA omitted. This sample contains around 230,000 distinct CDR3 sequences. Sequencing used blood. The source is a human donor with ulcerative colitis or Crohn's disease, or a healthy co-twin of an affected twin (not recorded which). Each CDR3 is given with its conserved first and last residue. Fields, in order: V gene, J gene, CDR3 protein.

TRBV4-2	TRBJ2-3	CASSPNTPGLARDTQYF
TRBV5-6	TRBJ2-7	CASSFQREQYF
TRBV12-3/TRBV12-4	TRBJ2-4	CASSLLGQGQKNIQYF
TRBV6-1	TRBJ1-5	CASSDLRQFNQPQHF
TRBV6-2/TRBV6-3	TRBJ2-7	CASSYSISISEQYF
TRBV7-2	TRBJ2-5	CASSSIGVLETQYF
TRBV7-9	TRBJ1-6	CASSPPGQGAYSPLHF
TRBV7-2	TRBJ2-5	CASSFKRGGWETQYF
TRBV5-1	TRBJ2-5	CASSPLAGGLVETQYF
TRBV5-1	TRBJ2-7	CASSFGGTPYEQYF
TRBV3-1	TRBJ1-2	CASSLHRGWDYGYTF
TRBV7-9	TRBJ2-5	CASSRTARQETQYF
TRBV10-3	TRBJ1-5	CARPGQTNQPQHF
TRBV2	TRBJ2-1	CASRRRGQSSSYNEQFF